This TCR beta chain was retrieved from a study of regulatory T cells in long-lasting Graves disease. Regarding time point: newly diagnosed GD, antithyroid drugs for less than 3 months. Extracted RNA from PBMCs served as the source of the TCR library. Sequencing libraries for TCR beta were prepared with iRepertoire HTBI primers and Arm-PCR of CDR3 regions. TCRdb re-derived calls from the multiplex PCR reads in MiXCR, one entry per CDR3 protein. The repertoire holds hundreds of thousands of distinct CDR3 sequences, with roughly a sixth as singletons. The CDR3 contains 13 residues. V lost 2 bases and J lost 0, with 4 bases in between. Many counts were recorded for this clonotype. This sample was also put to use in a study of T cells in Graves' hyperthyroidism and ophthalmopathy. According to that study: HTBI primers drove first-round RT-PCR of the TCR CDR3. The blood repertoire included most of the expanded thyroid clonotypes above 0.001.

This sequence was found in a man aged 40-49 years with Graves disease. The chain recombines TRBV12-3 or TRBV12-4 with TRBJ1-1; D not certain. Sample: peripheral blood mononuclear cells (PBMCs), taken at new diagnosis, from a patient treated with antithyroid drugs. The CDR3 bases are TGTGCCAGCAGTTTAATGGTGAACACTGAAGCTTTCTTT. Amino acids: CASSLMVNTEAFF.